What follows describes a single T cell receptor (beta chain). The data derive from a study of T cell responses to AZD1222 COVID-19 vaccine. The V end lost 2 bases, the J end lost 5 bases, and 15 bases lay between the germline ends. The V gene's germline CDR1 is LGHDT and CDR2 YNNKEL (reference sequence). There are 15 residues in the CDR3. Clones were read by immunoSEQ multiplex PCR, and TCRdb kept only the in-frame ones, dropping some. The table has around 160,000 clones, around 88% seen once. The chain is built from TRBV3-1 (or the pseudogene TRBV3-2) and TRBJ2-5, with D perhaps matching TRBD1 or TRBD2 (5 bases each). Sequences were derived from peripheral blood, sampled on day 0 of AZD1222 vaccination. The receptor's source is an adult in good health. CDR3 DNA sequence: TGTGCCAGCAGCCAACAAGAGGGGAGTGGGGAGACCCAGTACTTC. Translation gives CASSQQEGSGETQYF.